These 21 T cell receptor beta chains originate from one sample sequenced in a study of cytomegalovirus exposure and HLA in healthy donors. Some clones are missing from TCRdb's copy, which holds only in-frame ones; the method was immunoSEQ multiplex PCR. The profile shows approximately 280,000 clones, around 86% of them singletons. Source material: PBMCs. All receptors derive from a young woman in good health and CMV-seronegative.

This clone was counted a single time. The chain uses TRBV29-1 and TRBJ2-1; 10 bases map to TRBD2. The CDR3 totals 15 residues. Germline assignment: CDR1 SQVTM and CDR2 ANQGSEA. Losses at the gene ends were 0 bases for V and 9 bases for J; bases not matched to a gene: 8. DNA for the CDR3: TGCAGCGTTGAAGATAGGGCTAGCGGGAGTGGTGAGCAGTTCTTC. Its translation is CSVEDRASGSGEQFF.

For the CDR3, the DNA is TGCGCCAGCAGCTTAGCAATGGGACAGGGGCTCGGCAATGAGCAGTTCTTC. Translating it yields CASSLAMGQGLGNEQFF. The chain uses TRBV5-1 and TRBJ2-1, with 10 bases lining up with TRBD1. V was clipped by 2 bases and J by 6 bases; unmatched bases: 11. CDR1 is SGHRS, CDR2 YFSETQ, per germline. CDR3 length: 17 residues.

The CDR3 is CASSEKTGGLNTEAFF. CDR3 sequence (DNA): TGTGCCAGCAGTGAGAAGACAGGGGGCCTGAACACTGAAGCTTTCTTT. The chain recombines TRBV6-1 with TRBJ1-1; 10 nucleotides align to TRBD1. The CDR3 spans 16 residues. Germline V CDR1 and CDR2: MNHNS, SASEGT. Losses at the gene ends were 3 bases for V and 0 bases for J; bases not matched to a gene: 4.

The CDR3: CASSVTGTRLYNEQFF. In DNA, the CDR3 is TGTGCCAGCAGCGTAACCGGGACAAGACTCTACAATGAGCAGTTCTTC. The chain has TRBV7-8 and TRBJ2-1; tentative D call: TRBD1 (6 bases). The ends were cut back, 5 bases at V and 3 bases at J, with 17 bases in the middle. This CDR3 is 16 amino acids long. Germline-derived CDR1 and CDR2 are SGHVS and FQNEAQ.

This clone was observed a handful of times. The chain couples TRBV7-9 to TRBJ1-6, with D unresolved. The V gene lost 5 bases and the J gene lost 6 bases, with 8 bases spanning the gap. This CDR3 has 13 amino acids. The germline gives CDR1 SEHNR, CDR2 FQNEAQ (reference sequence). CDR3 loop: CASSPSGNSPLHF. As DNA, the CDR3 is TGTGCCAGCAGCCCAAGCGGTAATTCACCCCTCCACTTT.

This chain joins TRBV19 and TRBJ2-7; 9 bases are shared with TRBD1. J was trimmed by 2 bases and V by 5 bases; bases with no gene match: 7. CDR3 length equals 15 residues. From germline, CDR1 is LNHDA and CDR2 SQIVND (reference sequence). CDR3 loop: CASSAPGDRAYEQYF. DNA of the CDR3: TGTGCCAGTAGTGCGCCCGGGGACAGGGCCTACGAGCAGTACTTC.

This chain joins TRBV11-2 and TRBJ1-5, with TRBD1 identical over 8 bases. V lost 1 base, J lost 6 bases, and 5 bases stayed unmatched. The CDR3 contains 15 residues. Germline V gene sequence: CDR1 SGHAT, CDR2 FQNNGV. In DNA form, the CDR3 reads TGTGCCAGCAGCTTAGGATCAGGGGGCCGTCAGCCCCAGCATTTT. Residues: CASSLGSGGRQPQHF. Filled out from reference TRBV11-2 and TRBJ1-5, the complete variable domain reads EAGVAQSPRYKIIEKRQSVAFWCNPISGHATLYWYQQILGQGPKLLIQFQNNGVVDDSQLPKDRFSAERLKGVDSTLKIQPAKLEDSAVYLCASSLGSGGRQPQHFGDGTRLSIL.

The chain combines TRBV7-2 with TRBJ1-5, with TRBD1 as a possible D gene (5 bases). CDR1 and CDR2 from the germline V gene are SGHTA and FQGNSA. With 5 bases removed from V and 2 bases from J, the gap between germline ends came to 10 bases. This CDR3 comprises 14 residues. The CDR3 DNA sequence: TGTGCCAGCAGCCTTGACAGTGGCAATCAGCCCCAGCATTTT. It is translated as CASSLDSGNQPQHF.

This sequence joins TRBV6-5 and TRBJ2-7, with D maybe TRBD1 (7 bases). There are 14 residues in the CDR3. Germline-derived CDR1 and CDR2 are MNHEY and SVGAGI. Trimming stripped 8 bases from V and 1 base from J, with 15 bases between. In nucleotides, the CDR3 is TGTGCCAGCCCCCGGGGGACAGAATCCTACGAGCAGTACTTC. It translates to CASPRGTESYEQYF.

This sequence joins TRBV29-1 and TRBJ2-7, with TRBD1 matching over 11 bases. There are 12 residues in the CDR3. In germline, CDR1 is SQVTM, CDR2 ANQGSEA. The V and J ends lost 5 bases and 8 bases, in that order; junction bases with no gene match: 5. CDR3 region: CSVRTGGVKQYF. Written as DNA, the CDR3 is TGCAGCGTTAGGACAGGGGGCGTCAAGCAGTACTTC.

The rearrangement joins TRBV2 to TRBJ2-3; D is perhaps TRBD2 (6 bases). CDR1 and CDR2 (germline): SNHLY, FYNNEI. The CDR3 has 11 amino acids. V was cut by 8 bases and J by 14 bases, with 17 bases left in between. In DNA, the CDR3 is TGTGCCAGCGCGGAGGGTACTATCGTGTATTTT. This codes for CASAEGTIVYF.

The CDR3 region has the DNA TGTGCCATCAGTGAGCGTACCCTACAGGGGCTCCCAAGCACAGATACGCAGTATTTT. It codes for CAISERTLQGLPSTDTQYF. The gene calls are TRBV10-3 and TRBJ2-3, with 7 bases that match TRBD1. Germline V gene lookup returns CDR1 ENHRY and CDR2 SYGVKD. The CDR3 sequence is 19 residues long. Trimming removed 2 bases from V and 0 bases from J; junction bases left unmatched: 14.

The rearrangement joins TRBV27 to TRBJ2-7; 7 bases are a match to TRBD1. With V trimmed by 6 bases and J by 3 bases, 11 bases remained unmatched. CDR3 length: 15 amino acids. Germline V CDR1 and CDR2: MNHEY, SMNVEV (reference sequence). CDR3 in amino acids: CASSRSGTDYYEQYF. In DNA form, the CDR3 reads TGTGCCAGCAGCCGTTCGGGGACAGACTACTACGAGCAGTACTTC.

This chain uses TRBV7-9 with TRBJ2-7; 11 bases fit TRBD2. V lost 1 base and J lost 3; bases outside the gene matches: 5. CDR3 length: 16 amino acids. CDR1 is SEHNR, CDR2 FQNEAQ, per germline (reference sequence). CDR3 sequence reads: CASSLVVTSGSYEQYF. The DNA for the CDR3 is TGTGCCAGCAGCTTAGTTGTTACTAGCGGGAGCTACGAGCAGTACTTC.

The chain recombines TRBV28 with TRBJ1-5, with 9 nucleotides matching TRBD1. The CDR3 is 20 amino acids. Unmatched junction bases numbered 21, after V lost 5 bases and J lost 4 bases. Germline CDR1 MDHEN, CDR2 SYDVKM. This chain's CDR3 is CASSPTGQGIPFIPNQPQHF. In DNA form, the CDR3 reads TGTGCCAGCAGTCCTACAGGACAGGGGATCCCCTTTATCCCTAATCAGCCCCAGCATTTT. Filled out from reference TRBV28 and TRBJ1-5, the complete variable domain reads DVKVTQSSRYLVKRTGEKVFLECVQDMDHENMFWYRQDPGLGLRLIYFSYDVKMKEKGDIPEGYSVSREKKERFSLILESASTNQTSMYLCASSPTGQGIPFIPNQPQHFGDGTRLSIL.

The chain is built from TRBV2 and TRBJ1-4, with 11 bases aligning to TRBD1. V lost 6 bases and J lost 0; bases outside the gene matches: 9. The CDR3 totals 18 residues. Germline CDR1 and CDR2: SNHLY and FYNNEI. CDR3: CASSFRTGGSATNEKLFF. DNA of the CDR3: TGTGCCAGCAGCTTTAGGACAGGGGGCTCTGCAACTAATGAAAAACTGTTTTTT. The full variable domain, its missing parts supplied by reference TRBV2 and TRBJ1-4, is EPEVTQTPSHQVTQMGQEVILRCVPISNHLYFYWYRQILGQKVEFLVSFYNNEISEKSEIFDDQFSVERPDGSNFTLKIRSTKLEDSAMYFCASSFRTGGSATNEKLFFGSGTQLSVL.

The chain carries TRBV9 and TRBJ2-1; D gene ambiguous. Trimming pared 0 bases from V and 8 bases from J, leaving 12 bases between. The CDR3 consists of 14 residues. Germline lookup yields CDR1 SGDLS and CDR2 YYNGEE. The CDR3 DNA sequence: TGTGCCAGCAGCGTAGGGGCCCCGGCCGATGAGCAGTTCTTC. Translated, it gives CASSVGAPADEQFF.

The V and J genes are TRBV28 and TRBJ1-6, with a tentative D call TRBD1 (5 bases). Looked up from germline, CDR1 is MDHEN and CDR2 is SYDVKM. V was shortened by 10 bases and J by 10 bases, with 20 bases between the two germline ends. The CDR3 length is 14 residues. The DNA for the CDR3 is TGTGCCAACCAGCCAGGGTTCCGTGGGTCACCCCTCCACTTT. Translated, it gives CANQPGFRGSPLHF.

J is TRBJ1-1 and V is TRBV2; D remains unclear. The CDR3 consists of 13 residues. Germline V CDR1 and CDR2: SNHLY, FYNNEI. Trimming pared 8 bases from V and 2 bases from J, leaving 12 bases between. CDR3 residues: CASGSLPNTEAFF. As DNA, the CDR3 is TGTGCCAGCGGCAGTCTCCCAAACACTGAAGCTTTCTTT.

J is TRBJ2-7 and V is TRBV11-2; 12 bases are a match to TRBD2. This CDR3 spans 15 amino acids. Trimming cost V 1 base and J 5 bases; bases outside gene matches: 3. Germline V gives CDR1 SGHAT, CDR2 FQNNGV. CDR3 residues: CASSLGLAGEDEQYF. In DNA, the CDR3 is TGTGCCAGCAGCTTAGGACTAGCGGGAGAGGACGAGCAGTACTTC.

This clone was counted once. The V gene is TRBV27, the J gene TRBJ2-1; TRBD2 agrees at 14 bases. After removal of 2 bases from V and 9 bases from J, the junction contained 6 bases not matched to a gene. The length of the CDR3 is 16 residues. CDR1 MNHEY and CDR2 SMNVEV come from the germline V gene (reference sequence). The CDR3 DNA reads as TGTGCCAGCAGTTTAAGGGGGACTAGCGGGAGAATTGAGCAGTTCTTC. Translating gives CASSLRGTSGRIEQFF.